Below, 12 T cell receptor beta chains from the same sample are listed, as sequenced in a study of identifying expanded T cells in peripheral blood. Only in-frame clones appear in the TCRdb table, and some are missing; sequencing was by immunoSEQ multiplex PCR. The data show roughly 63,000 clones, under 85% seen once. The source material was blood. The receptors shown here come from a person aged 18-70 years in good health.

This clone was seen a handful of times. The V and J genes are TRBV5-1 and TRBJ2-2; no clear D gene. The V end lost 1 base, the J end lost 3 bases, and 10 bases lay between the germline ends. This CDR3 comprises 15 residues. Germline V gene sequence: CDR1 SGHRS, CDR2 YFSETQ. The CDR3: CASSLLGSYTGELFF. The DNA of the CDR3 is TGCGCCAGCAGCTTGTTGGGATCTTACACCGGGGAGCTGTTTTTT.

The chain combines TRBV11-3 with TRBJ2-6; D not certain. The germline CDR1 and CDR2 sequences are SGHNT and YENEEA. V was cut by 5 bases and J by 2 bases, with 7 bases left in between. The CDR3 has 14 residues. The CDR3 nucleotides read TGTGCCAGCAGCCCCGCGCCTGGGGCCAACGTCCTGACTTTC. This sequence encodes CASSPAPGANVLTF.

The CDR3 DNA follows: TGTGCCTGGAGTGTCCAAGCTGGGGCCAACGTCCTGACTTTC. Its translation is CAWSVQAGANVLTF. This sequence joins TRBV30 and TRBJ2-6; D remains unclear. Trimming stripped 0 bases from V and 2 bases from J, with 5 bases between. Germline CDR1 GTSNPN, CDR2 SVGIG (reference sequence). CDR3 length: 14 amino acids.

This chain uses TRBV30 with TRBJ1-2; D uncertain. This CDR3 spans 13 amino acids. The ends were cut back, 0 bases at V and 6 bases at J, with 11 bases in the middle. Germline V gene data show CDR1 as GTSNPN and CDR2 as SVGIG (reference sequence). The CDR3 region has the DNA TGTGCCTGGAGTGTTGTGAGGGCCGATGGCTACACCTTC. It encodes CAWSVVRADGYTF.

The genes are TRBV27 and TRBJ2-6, with D maybe TRBD2 (6 bases). Germline-derived CDR1 and CDR2 are MNHEY and SMNVEV (reference sequence). V shed 6 bases and J shed 1 base, with 13 bases lying between them. The CDR3 loop spans 16 amino acids. The CDR3 nucleotides read TGTGCCAGCAGCCTGGCTGGGGGGTCTGGGGCCAACGTCCTGACTTTC. Translation: CASSLAGGSGANVLTF.

This chain joins TRBV4-1 and TRBJ2-3, with TRBD2 as a possible D gene (5 bases). V was clipped by 1 base and J by 4 bases, with 9 bases between them. The CDR3 is 14 residues long. Germline-derived CDR1 and CDR2 are MGHRA and YSYEKL. The CDR3 nucleotides are TGCGCCAGCAGCCAAGCACTGGGAGCAGATACGCAGTATTTT. It codes for CASSQALGADTQYF.

The chain is built from TRBV27 and TRBJ1-1; 9 positions match TRBD1. Germline V gene lookup returns CDR1 MNHEY and CDR2 SMNVEV (reference sequence). After removal of 5 bases from V and 1 base from J, the junction contained 5 bases not matched to a gene. CDR3 length: 15 residues. CDR3 nucleotide sequence: TGTGCCAGCAGTAAACAGGGGGCCGGGAACACTGAAGCTTTCTTT. Protein product: CASSKQGAGNTEAFF.

The chain combines TRBV5-8 with TRBJ2-3; tentative D call: TRBD2 (5 bases). Germline-derived CDR1 and CDR2 are SGHTS and YDEGEE. The CDR3 has 14 amino acids. V was pared by 0 bases and J by 8 bases, with 13 bases between. The CDR3 DNA is TGTGCCAGCAGCTTGGCCGGTGGGAGTGGTACGCAGTATTTT. Amino acid sequence: CASSLAGGSGTQYF.

V usage is TRBV5-1 and J usage is TRBJ2-2; no reliable D call. CDR1 is SGHRS, CDR2 YFSETQ, per germline. The CDR3 covers 14 residues. Trimming took 4 bases from V and 3 from J, leaving 10 bases between them. Here the CDR3 DNA reads TGCGCCAGCAGCCCCACCGCAGACACCGGGGAGCTGTTTTTT. Translation: CASSPTADTGELFF.

The sample holds one count of this clone. The chain carries TRBV5-4 and TRBJ1-5; the D gene is possibly TRBD1 (5 bases). CDR1 SGHNT and CDR2 YYREEE come from the germline V gene (reference sequence). CDR3 length: 14 amino acids. The ends were cut back, 1 base at V and 7 bases at J, with 12 bases in the middle. The CDR3 coding sequence is TGTGCCAGCAGCTTGTCGGGGGTGGGACAGCCCCAGCATTTT. This encodes CASSLSGVGQPQHF.

This clone was seen once. CDR3 amino acids: CASSGNAGINQPQHF. The CDR3 bases are TGTGCCAGCAGTGGTAACGCAGGGATCAATCAGCCCCAGCATTTT. The rearrangement links TRBV25-1 to TRBJ1-5, with a weak D call TRBD1 (5 bases). Per the germline V gene, CDR1 is MGHDK and CDR2 is SYGVNS. CDR3 length: 15 amino acids. V lost 4 bases and J 3 bases, leaving 13 bases between the germline ends.

This clone occurred a few times. CDR3 residues: CASSRQGANSPLHF. As DNA, the CDR3 is TGTGCCAGCTCGCGACAGGGGGCTAATTCACCCCTCCACTTT. The chain has TRBV18 and TRBJ1-6; 10 bases line up with TRBD1. Germline lookup yields CDR1 KGHSH and CDR2 LQKENI. The CDR3 runs to 14 residues. V shed 6 bases, J shed 6 bases, and the junction held 2 bases outside the gene matches. Supplemented by reference TRBV18 and TRBJ1-6, the full variable domain reads NAGVMQNPRHLVRRRGQEARLRCSPMKGHSHVYWYRQLPEEGLKFMVYLQKENIIDESGMPKERFSAEFPKEGPSILRIQQVVRGDSAAYFCASSRQGANSPLHFGNGTRLTVT.